The 18 T cell receptor beta chains given below trace back to one sample, sequenced in a study of T cells expressing NK-cell markers. Following a re-call of the 5' RACE reads, TCRdb has one entry per CDR3 protein and lacks DNA. The table lists about 150,000 distinct CDR3 sequences. The sequenced sample was blood T cells: a sorted CD56 or NKG2C T cell subset, CD4+ or CD8+ T cells, or bulk PBMC T cells (not recorded which). These receptors were taken from a woman aged 45 to 65 in good health.

Measured by frequency, this clonotype is medium-sized. The chain recombines TRBV28 with TRBJ2-1; there is no DNA to check the TCRdb D call of TRBD1. This CDR3 comprises 13 residues. Germline V gene lookup returns CDR1 MDHEN and CDR2 SYDVKM. This CDR3 reads CASSFSTGNEQFF.

This chain links TRBV4-2 with TRBJ2-7; the D call from TCRdb, TRBD2, cannot be confirmed without DNA. The CDR3 runs to 16 residues. Germline-derived CDR1 and CDR2 are LGHNA and YNFKEQ. CDR3 sequence: CASTPGRGPRAYEQYF.

The chain employs TRBV2 and TRBJ1-4; TCRdb selects TRBD1, and the lack of DNA leaves this call unchecked. Germline CDR1 and CDR2: SNHLY and FYNNEI. The CDR3 totals 14 residues. CDR3 protein: CASVAGTGGEKLFF.

V usage is TRBV10-2 and J usage is TRBJ2-5; the D gene TCRdb calls, TRBD2, cannot be checked with no DNA. Germline V CDR1 and CDR2: WSHSY, SAAADI. The CDR3 extends over 15 amino acids. CDR3 loop: CASGGAGGPRETQYF.

The V and J genes are TRBV12-3 or TRBV12-4 and TRBJ1-1. The CDR3 covers 13 residues. The CDR3: CASSSRDHTEAFF.

CDR3 in amino acids: CASSQGLDFDNEQFF. This chain uses TRBV3-1 with TRBJ2-1; TCRdb reports TRBD2, a call that lacks DNA to check it against. The germline V gene has CDR1 LGHDT and CDR2 YNNKEL (reference sequence). The CDR3 covers 15 residues.

This sequence joins TRBV20-1 and TRBJ2-7; no DNA is available, so the TRBD2 call from TCRdb remains unchecked. The CDR3 covers 15 residues. Per the germline V gene, CDR1 is DFQATT and CDR2 is SNEGSKA (reference sequence). CDR3 sequence: CSARPAGEVPYEQYF.

The chain recombines TRBV20-1 with TRBJ1-2. The CDR3 contains 13 residues. Germline CDR1 DFQATT, CDR2 SNEGSKA (reference sequence). The CDR3 sequence: CSARNDLYDGYTF.

The chain is built from TRBV19 and TRBJ2-7; with no DNA, the TCRdb D assignment of TRBD1 cannot be verified. Per germline, CDR1 LNHDA and CDR2 SQIVND (reference sequence). The CDR3 contains 16 residues. The CDR3 region is CASRPFRDSEYYEQYF.

The chain is built from TRBV9 and TRBJ2-2; lacking DNA, the TRBD2 call made by TCRdb goes unchecked. The V gene's germline CDR1 is SGDLS and CDR2 YYNGEE. The CDR3 loop spans 11 amino acids. This chain's CDR3 is CASGRTGELFF.

The gene calls are TRBV29-1 and TRBJ1-2. The CDR3 contains 15 residues. Germline V CDR1 and CDR2: SQVTM, ANQGSEA. This CDR3 reads CSVRGGMGFAYGYTF.

The genes are TRBV27 and TRBJ2-2; without DNA, the TCRdb call of TRBD1 cannot be checked. From germline, CDR1 is MNHEY and CDR2 SMNVEV (reference sequence). The CDR3 consists of 14 residues. The CDR3 reads CASCFRQYTGELFF.

The chain employs TRBV7-9 and TRBJ2-5; TCRdb selects TRBD2, and the lack of DNA leaves this call unchecked. Per the germline V gene, CDR1 is SEHNR and CDR2 is FQNEAQ (reference sequence). This CDR3 has 15 residues. Here the CDR3 reads CASSNRLAGEETQYF.

The chain links TRBV10-3 to TRBJ1-2. CDR3 length equals 14 residues. Germline loops: CDR1 ENHRY, CDR2 SYGVKD. The CDR3 loop reads CAISESPAYYGYTF.

CDR3 region: CSARDLTSELNEQFF. The chain carries TRBV20-1 and TRBJ2-1. The germline CDR1 and CDR2 sequences are DFQATT and SNEGSKA (reference sequence). This CDR3 is 15 amino acids long.

The rearrangement uses TRBV7-8 and TRBJ1-6; without DNA, the TCRdb call of TRBD1 cannot be checked. The CDR3 runs to 17 residues. In germline, CDR1 is SGHVS, CDR2 FQNEAQ. CDR3 loop: CASSLALVPGVNSPLHF.

The chain recombines TRBV27 with TRBJ1-4. The CDR3 contains 13 residues. In germline, CDR1 is MNHEY, CDR2 SMNVEV (reference sequence). CDR3 region: CASSFLSNEKLFF. The variable domain in full, with the rest retrieved from reference TRBV27 and TRBJ1-4, is EAQVTQNPRYLITVTGKKLTVTCSQNMNHEYMSWYRQDPGLGLRQIYYSMNVEVTDKGDVPEGYKVSRKEKRNFPLILESPSPNQTSLYFCASSFLSNEKLFFGSGTQLSVL.

The CDR3 spells CASSKISAAGELFF. This rearrangement joins TRBV19 to TRBJ2-2; TCRdb's assignment of TRBD2 cannot be checked, as there is no DNA. This CDR3 comprises 14 residues. Germline V gene data show CDR1 as LNHDA and CDR2 as SQIVND (reference sequence).